The next 14 T cell receptor beta chains were all read from a single sample in a study of cytomegalovirus exposure and HLA in healthy donors. Vbeta (60) and Jbeta (13) primers were used in the PCR. Assay used: immunoSEQ multiplex PCR; TCRdb lists only in-frame clones, some missing. The sample yields 150,000 to 200,000 clones, 68% seen once. The sample comprised PBMCs. The receptors shown here come from a woman between 18 and 29 years old in good health and CMV-seropositive.

The chain is built from TRBV18 and TRBJ2-7; 7 bases are shared with TRBD2. The CDR3 is made up of 14 amino acids. The germline CDR1 and CDR2 sequences are KGHSH and LQKENI. V gave up 2 bases and J gave up 3 bases; unmatched junction bases: 4. This CDR3 reads CASSPYSGDYEQYF. Here the CDR3 DNA reads TGTGCCAGCTCACCATACAGCGGGGACTACGAGCAGTACTTC.

The genes are TRBV9 and TRBJ2-1; the D gene is possibly TRBD2 (6 bases). CDR3 size: 16 residues. Trimming took 0 bases from V and 6 from J, leaving 16 bases between them. CDR1 is SGDLS and CDR2 is YYNGEE in the germline V gene. The CDR3 region is CASSVAGLQTTNEQFF. In nucleotides, the CDR3 is TGTGCCAGCAGCGTAGCGGGACTCCAAACTACCAATGAGCAGTTCTTC.

A single count supports this clone. The chain employs TRBV28 and TRBJ2-3; TRBD2 is a possible D gene (5 bases). From germline, CDR1 is MDHEN and CDR2 SYDVKM. The V gene lost 3 bases and the J gene lost 4 bases, with 20 bases spanning the gap. This CDR3 has 17 amino acids. This CDR3 reads CASSLAGLRAGADTQYF. CDR3 in DNA: TGTGCCAGCAGTTTGGCGGGTCTTAGAGCTGGCGCAGATACGCAGTATTTT.

This chain links TRBV7-2 with TRBJ1-5, with D unresolved. The CDR3 length is 14 residues. V lost 1 base, J lost 4 bases, and 8 bases lay in between. Germline-derived CDR1 and CDR2 are SGHTA and FQGNSA. The CDR3 here is CASSLEAGNQPQHF. In DNA form, the CDR3 reads TGTGCCAGCAGCTTAGAGGCGGGTAATCAGCCCCAGCATTTT.

The V gene is TRBV5-1, the J gene TRBJ2-7; D gene uncertain. Trimming cost V 3 bases and J 0 bases, with 4 bases left between them. Germline CDR1 is SGHRS and CDR2 is YFSETQ. This CDR3 is 12 amino acids long. The chain's CDR3 is CASSSYSYEQYF. Written as DNA, the CDR3 is TGCGCCAGCAGCTCGTACTCCTACGAGCAGTACTTC. Full variable domain (missing parts from reference TRBV5-1 and TRBJ2-7): KAGVTQTPRYLIKTRGQQVTLSCSPISGHRSVSWYQQTPGQGLQFLFEYFSETQRNKGNFPGRFSGRQFSNSRSEMNVSTLELGDSALYLCASSSYSYEQYFGPGTRLTVT.

This chain joins TRBV5-1 and TRBJ2-2; D gene uncertain. Germline V lookup: CDR1 SGHRS, CDR2 YFSETQ. The CDR3 runs 14 residues. The V gene lost 1 base and the J gene lost 1 base, with 5 bases spanning the gap. CDR3 amino acids: CASSLSWNTGELFF. DNA of the CDR3: TGCGCCAGCAGCTTGTCCTGGAACACCGGGGAGCTGTTTTTT.

The chain uses TRBV30 and TRBJ2-7; TRBD1 agrees at 10 bases. In germline, CDR1 is GTSNPN, CDR2 SVGIG (reference sequence). CDR3 length equals 15 residues. With V trimmed by 0 bases and J by 1 base, 3 bases remained unmatched. As DNA, the CDR3 is TGTGCCTGGAGTGTGTGGGGACAGGGGTCCTACGAGCAGTACTTC. Its translation is CAWSVWGQGSYEQYF.

V usage is TRBV11-2 and J usage is TRBJ2-3, with a tentative D call TRBD1 (5 bases). The CDR3 is made up of 13 amino acids. V was cut by 3 bases and J by 3 bases, with 7 bases left in between. Germline V gene data show CDR1 as SGHAT and CDR2 as FQNNGV. The DNA for the CDR3 is TGTGCCAGCAGCTTTTCAGGGACAGATACGCAGTATTTT. It is translated as CASSFSGTDTQYF.

This clone was recorded a few times. The chain carries TRBV4-1 and TRBJ2-1, with 12 bases that match TRBD2. The CDR3 spans 17 residues. The V segment lost 4 bases and the J segment 7 bases; nucleotides outside the gene matches: 11. Germline V CDR1 and CDR2: MGHRA, YSYEKL. The CDR3 reads CASSRPGLAGNQNEQFF. CDR3 bases: TGCGCCAGCAGCCGACCGGGACTAGCGGGTAACCAAAATGAGCAGTTCTTC.

The CDR3 loop is CASSLARDSSYEQYF. CDR3 bases: TGTGCCAGCAGTCTCGCCAGGGACAGCTCCTACGAGCAGTACTTC. The chain employs TRBV27 and TRBJ2-7; the match to TRBD1 covers 7 bases. CDR3 length: 15 residues. The ends lost 5 bases at V and 0 bases at J; junction bases unmatched: 7. Germline-derived CDR1 and CDR2 are MNHEY and SMNVEV (reference sequence).

V usage is TRBV15 and J usage is TRBJ2-5; no definite D call. The CDR3 contains 14 residues. The V end lost 0 bases, the J end lost 4 bases, and 9 bases lay between the germline ends. Germline V gene sequence: CDR1 LNHNV, CDR2 YYDKDF (reference sequence). CDR3 bases: TGTGCCACCAGCAGAGATCCAGTTGGAGAGACCCAGTACTTC. Amino acids: CATSRDPVGETQYF.

The genes are TRBV6-6 and TRBJ1-1; 8 positions agree with TRBD1. The CDR3 runs 12 residues. Germline V gives CDR1 MNHNY, CDR2 SVGAGI (reference sequence). Trimming removed 7 bases from V and 5 bases from J; junction bases left unmatched: 3. CDR3 amino acids: CASTTGGTEAFF. CDR3 in DNA: TGTGCCAGCACCACAGGGGGTACTGAAGCTTTCTTT.

The gene calls are TRBV6-1 and TRBJ1-1, with 7 positions matching TRBD1. After removal of 6 bases from V and 1 base from J, the junction contained 8 bases not matched to a gene. Germline V lookup: CDR1 MNHNS, CDR2 SASEGT. The CDR3 contains 15 residues. The CDR3 reads CASRNQQGGNTEAFF. The CDR3 bases are TGTGCCAGCAGGAATCAGCAGGGGGGGAACACTGAAGCTTTCTTT.

The V gene is TRBV7-9, the J gene TRBJ2-6, with 8 bases matching TRBD1. Germline V CDR1 and CDR2: SEHNR, FQNEAQ (reference sequence). The V gene end was trimmed by 4 bases and the J gene end by 11 bases; junction bases not matched to a gene: 7. The CDR3 covers 14 residues. CDR3 protein: CASSSGQGVDVLTF. CDR3 in DNA: TGTGCCAGCAGCTCCGGACAGGGAGTTGACGTCCTGACTTTC.